The T cell receptor (beta chain) under discussion was sequenced for a study of human T cells and chemical hapten exposure. TCRdb ran MiXCR on the RACE reads and lists one entry per CDR3 protein. The sample carries fewer than 200,000 distinct CDR3 sequences, roughly 30% recorded once. Time point in this sample: pre-sensitization, week 0. The treatment denotes: therapeutic diphenylcyclopropenone sensitization with weekly scalp DPC. Unfractionated whole blood was the source of the extracted total RNA. The germline V gene encodes CDR1 SNHLY and CDR2 FYNNEI. The CDR3 totals 15 residues. V dropped 4 bases and J dropped 2 bases, with 14 bases sitting between them.

This TCR came from a woman in her twenties or thirties with alopecia areata. Some clones in this sample may be carry-over from other donors' samples. V usage is TRBV2 and J usage is TRBJ2-5, with D unclear. The sample consisted of whole blood, taken in connection with sensitization to the hapten diphenylcyclopropenone (DPC). CDR3 bases: TGTGCCAGCAGTGTCGTACACGTACTACAAGAGACCCAGTACTTC. It specifies CASSVVHVLQETQYF.